This entry features one TCR beta chain sequence. Its antigen remains unidentified. This entry belongs to a study of T cell repertoires in cytomegalovirus infection. Turning to the study itself: Recently identified HLA-C-restricted and well-studied HLA-B-restricted CMV epitopes were used.

Study-wide points: What dominated the ex vivo response were HLA-C-restricted CMV-specific TCR beta clonotypes. Cumulated frequencies of public TCR beta families served to identify carriers of CMV plus the relevant HLA.

TCRdb reanalysed the reads using MiXCR and keeps one entry per CDR3 protein. The table lists about 480,000 distinct CDR3 sequences, 30% to 40% of them singletons. The CDR3 contains 14 residues. Trimming shortened V by 6 bases and J by 1 base, and 12 bases separated the two germline ends. Germline V gene sequence: CDR1 MDHEN, CDR2 SYDVKM. This receptor was identified in a human donor in good health (CMV status not recorded). Some clones in this sample may be carry-over from other donors' samples. The material sequenced was cultured PBMCs, taken from culture after CMV antigen stimulation. The chain links TRBV28 to TRBJ1-1; perhaps TRBD1 as D (6 bases). The CDR3 bases are TGTGCCAGCAGAACCCTACAGGGGAACACTGAAGCTTTCTTT. It yields the protein CASRTLQGNTEAFF.